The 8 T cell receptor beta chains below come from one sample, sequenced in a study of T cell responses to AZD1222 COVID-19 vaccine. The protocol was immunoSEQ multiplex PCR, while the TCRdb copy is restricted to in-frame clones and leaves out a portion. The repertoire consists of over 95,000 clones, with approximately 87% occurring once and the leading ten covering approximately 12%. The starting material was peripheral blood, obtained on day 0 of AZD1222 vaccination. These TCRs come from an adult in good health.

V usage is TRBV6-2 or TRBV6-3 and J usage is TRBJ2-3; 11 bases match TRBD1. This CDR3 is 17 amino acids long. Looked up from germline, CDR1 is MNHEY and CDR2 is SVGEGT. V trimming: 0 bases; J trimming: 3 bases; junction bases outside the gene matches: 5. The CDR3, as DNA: TGTGCCAGCAGTTACTCGAGGACAGGGGGCAGAACAGATACGCAGTATTTT. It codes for CASSYSRTGGRTDTQYF.

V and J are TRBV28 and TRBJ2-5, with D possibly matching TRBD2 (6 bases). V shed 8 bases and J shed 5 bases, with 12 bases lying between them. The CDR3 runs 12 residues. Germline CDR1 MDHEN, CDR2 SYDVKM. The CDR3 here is CASRSGLETQYF. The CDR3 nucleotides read TGTGCCAGCCGCTCGGGACTCGAGACCCAGTACTTC.

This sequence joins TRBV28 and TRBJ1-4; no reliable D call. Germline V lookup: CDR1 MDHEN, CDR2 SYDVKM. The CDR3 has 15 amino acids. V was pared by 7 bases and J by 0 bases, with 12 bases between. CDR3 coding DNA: TGTGCCAGCAACTCCATGGGTGCAACTAATGAAAAACTGTTTTTT. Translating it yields CASNSMGATNEKLFF. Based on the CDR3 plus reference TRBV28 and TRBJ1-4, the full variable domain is DVKVTQSSRYLVKRTGEKVFLECVQDMDHENMFWYRQDPGLGLRLIYFSYDVKMKEKGDIPEGYSVSREKKERFSLILESASTNQTSMYLCASNSMGATNEKLFFGSGTQLSVL.

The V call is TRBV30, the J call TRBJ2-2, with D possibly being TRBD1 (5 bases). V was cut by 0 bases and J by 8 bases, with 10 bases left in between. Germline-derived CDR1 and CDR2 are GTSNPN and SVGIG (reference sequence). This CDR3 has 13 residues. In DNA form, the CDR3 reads TGTGCCTGGAGTGTTTCGTGGACAGGGGAGCTGTTTTTT. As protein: CAWSVSWTGELFF.

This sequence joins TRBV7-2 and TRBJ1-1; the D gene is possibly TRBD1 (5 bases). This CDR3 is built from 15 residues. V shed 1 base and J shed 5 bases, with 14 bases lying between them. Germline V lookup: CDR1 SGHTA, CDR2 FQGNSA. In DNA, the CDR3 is TGTGCCAGCAGCTTAGACAGGTCCTCGTGGACTGAAGCTTTCTTT. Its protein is CASSLDRSSWTEAFF.

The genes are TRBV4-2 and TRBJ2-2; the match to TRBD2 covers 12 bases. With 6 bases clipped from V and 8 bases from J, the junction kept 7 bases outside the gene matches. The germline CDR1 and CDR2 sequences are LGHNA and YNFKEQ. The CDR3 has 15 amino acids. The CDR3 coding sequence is TGTGCCAGCAGGAGGACTAGCGGGATAGCTGGGGAGCTGTTTTTT. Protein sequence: CASRRTSGIAGELFF.

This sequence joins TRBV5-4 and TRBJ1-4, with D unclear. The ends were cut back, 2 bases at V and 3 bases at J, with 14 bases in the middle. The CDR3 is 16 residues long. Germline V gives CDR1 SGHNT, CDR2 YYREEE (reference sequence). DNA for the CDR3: TGTGCCAGCAGCTTTAGGGTACGGGGTGCTAATGAAAAACTGTTTTTT. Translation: CASSFRVRGANEKLFF.

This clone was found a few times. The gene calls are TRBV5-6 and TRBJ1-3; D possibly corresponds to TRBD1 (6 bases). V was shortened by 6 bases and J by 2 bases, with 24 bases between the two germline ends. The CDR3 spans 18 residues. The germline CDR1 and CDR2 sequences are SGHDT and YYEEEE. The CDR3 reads CASTKGGGSSFAGNTIYF. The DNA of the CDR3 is TGTGCCAGCACAAAGGGAGGGGGTAGCTCCTTCGCTGGAAACACCATATATTTT. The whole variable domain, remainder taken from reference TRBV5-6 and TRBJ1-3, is DAGVTQSPTHLIKTRGQQVTLRCSPKSGHDTVSWYQQALGQGPQFIFQYYEEEERQRGNFPDRFSGHQFPNYSSELNVNALLLGDSALYLCASTKGGGSSFAGNTIYFGEGSWLTVV.